The sequence of this T cell receptor beta chain was determined in a study of cytomegalovirus exposure and HLA in healthy donors. Points from the study as a whole: It was 150 or so TCR beta chains that were listed as cytomegalovirus-associated.

The CDR3 spans 13 residues. The J segment lost 4 bases and the V segment lost 3 bases, leaving 0 bases of the junction unmatched. CDR1 and CDR2 from the germline V gene are SGHTA and FQGNSA. Note on this clone: The antigen is unknown.

Primers for the PCR totalled 60 Vbeta and 13 Jbeta. The table came from immunoSEQ multiplex PCR; TCRdb's copy has only in-frame clones and leaves some out. The repertoire table contains over 200,000 clones. The TCR was taken from a woman under 40 in good health and CMV-seropositive. Sequencing was done on a sample of PBMCs. The chain uses TRBV7-2 and TRBJ2-1; TRBD1 aligns across 7 bases. CDR3 DNA: TGTGCCAGCAGCTTGGACAGGTACAATGAGCAGTTCTTC. Its translation: CASSLDRYNEQFF.